The next 18 T cell receptor beta chains were all read from a single sample in a study of T cells in Graves' hyperthyroidism and ophthalmopathy. Amplification of TCR beta CDR3 regions used RNA as the template. First-round RT-PCR of the TCR CDR3 relied on the HTBI primer set. TCRdb itself ran the multiplex PCR reads through MiXCR, one entry per CDR3 protein. The sample has hundreds of thousands of distinct CDR3 sequences; around 19% are singletons. The source material was blood. The receptors shown here come from a woman between 50 and 59 years old with Graves' hyperthyroidism that later progressed to Graves' ophthalmopathy.

This clonotype has ten or more counts. The gene calls are TRBV18 and TRBJ2-7; D gene ambiguous. V dropped 2 bases and J dropped 0 bases, with 8 bases sitting between them. Germline V gene data show CDR1 as KGHSH and CDR2 as LQKENI. This CDR3 comprises 14 residues. DNA of the CDR3: TGTGCCAGCTCACCAACGACGGACTCCTACGAGCAGTACTTC. Protein product: CASSPTTDSYEQYF.

At least ten counts were recorded for this clonotype. The genes are TRBV11-2 and TRBJ2-2, with D perhaps TRBD1 (5 bases). The CDR3 contains 14 residues. Trimming stripped 5 bases from V and 7 bases from J, with 14 bases between. The germline V gene has CDR1 SGHAT and CDR2 FQNNGV. Here the CDR3 reads CASSPFRGDGELFF. The CDR3 DNA sequence: TGTGCCAGCAGCCCCTTTAGGGGCGACGGGGAGCTGTTTTTT.

This clonotype was observed many times. CDR3 sequence reads: CASSLSATGLLVKDEQYF. The CDR3 DNA sequence: TGTGCCAGCAGTTTATCGGCGACAGGCCTCCTGGTAAAAGACGAGCAGTACTTC. V gene TRBV28 combines with J gene TRBJ2-7; possibly TRBD1 for D (6 bases). This CDR3 spans 18 amino acids. V shed 1 base and J shed 5 bases, with 24 bases lying between them. The germline V gene has CDR1 MDHEN and CDR2 SYDVKM.

J is TRBJ2-2 and V is TRBV20-1, with D tentatively TRBD1 (5 bases). This CDR3 region has 11 residues. Per the germline V gene, CDR1 is DFQATT and CDR2 is SNEGSKA (reference sequence). V was clipped by 6 bases and J by 7 bases, with 9 bases between them. This CDR3 reads CSARRGGELFF. The DNA for the CDR3 is TGCAGTGCGAGAAGGGGCGGGGAGCTGTTTTTT.

The sample holds one count of this clonotype. The chain recombines TRBV20-1 with TRBJ2-7; 7 nucleotides agree with TRBD1. Germline V gives CDR1 DFQATT, CDR2 SNEGSKA (reference sequence). V trimming: 1 base; J trimming: 2 bases; junction bases outside the gene matches: 5. CDR3 length equals 14 residues. This CDR3 reads CSARAPGGTYEQYF. The CDR3, as DNA: TGCAGTGCTAGAGCCCCAGGGGGAACCTACGAGCAGTACTTC.

The J gene is TRBJ1-4, the V gene TRBV2, with D perhaps TRBD1 (6 bases). The CDR3 consists of 15 residues. The V gene's germline CDR1 is SNHLY and CDR2 FYNNEI. V shed 4 bases and J shed 0 bases, with 9 bases lying between them. CDR3 sequence: CASSAGTTTNEKLFF. In DNA form, the CDR3 reads TGTGCCAGCAGTGCCGGGACAACAACTAATGAAAAACTGTTTTTT.

This clonotype showed up many times. V and J are TRBV24-1 and TRBJ1-5; tentative D call: TRBD1 (5 bases). The germline gives CDR1 KGHDR, CDR2 SFDVKD. The CDR3 length is 12 residues. V was clipped by 7 bases and J by 9 bases, with 12 bases between them. The CDR3 region has the DNA TGTGCCACCAGCTCTTGGAGGGGGCCCCAGCATTTT. This gives the protein CATSSWRGPQHF.

Many counts were recorded for this clonotype. The chain joins TRBV7-9 to TRBJ2-5; a possible D gene is TRBD1 (5 bases). Trimming cost V 5 bases and J 1 base, with 17 bases left between them. There are 16 residues in the CDR3. In germline, CDR1 is SEHNR, CDR2 FQNEAQ (reference sequence). This CDR3 reads CASSKRDSQLQETQYF. DNA for the CDR3: TGTGCCAGCAGCAAACGAGACAGCCAACTCCAAGAGACCCAGTACTTC.

CDR3 amino acids: CASSSAGDPNYGYTF. The CDR3 DNA sequence: TGTGCCAGCAGTTCCGCAGGGGACCCTAACTATGGCTACACCTTC. J is TRBJ1-2 and V is TRBV27; weak D call: TRBD1 (6 bases). The V end lost 4 bases, the J end lost 0 bases, and 12 bases lay between the germline ends. The V gene's germline CDR1 is MNHEY and CDR2 SMNVEV (reference sequence). The CDR3 loop spans 15 amino acids.

The table lists this clonotype with many counts. The CDR3 region has the DNA TGTGCCAGCAGCTCCCACAGGGGCAAATCCTACAATGAGCAGTTCTTC. Its translation: CASSSHRGKSYNEQFF. The gene calls are TRBV11-2 and TRBJ2-1, with TRBD1 identical over 7 bases. The junction had 7 bases not matched to a gene; V was cut back by 4 bases and J by 1 base. The CDR3 sequence is 16 residues long. CDR1 is SGHAT and CDR2 is FQNNGV in the germline V gene.

The chain uses TRBV15 and TRBJ2-7; possibly TRBD1 or TRBD2 for D (5 bases each). Germline CDR1 reads LNHNV; CDR2 reads YYDKDF (reference sequence). Trimming cost V 0 bases and J 2 bases, with 17 bases left between them. CDR3 size: 17 residues. The CDR3 bases are TGTGCCACCAGCAGAGATCCCCGGGTGGGACCTGCCTACGAGCAGTACTTC. It codes for CATSRDPRVGPAYEQYF.

This clonotype was recorded many times. The chain uses TRBV12-3 or TRBV12-4 and TRBJ1-2; 7 nucleotides agree with TRBD1. With 10 bases clipped from V and 7 bases from J, the junction kept 12 bases outside the gene matches. This CDR3 contains 13 residues. The chain's CDR3 is CATEDREGGGYTF. The DNA of the CDR3 is TGTGCCACCGAAGACAGGGAAGGCGGTGGCTACACCTTC.

This clonotype was seen a few times. The chain combines TRBV18 with TRBJ2-1; the D gene could be TRBD1 or TRBD2 (5 bases each). The germline V and J ends were trimmed by 1 base and 5 bases, with 12 bases remaining between them. Germline V gives CDR1 KGHSH, CDR2 LQKENI. The CDR3 consists of 15 residues. CDR3 nucleotides: TGTGCCAGCTCACCACAAATCGGGGCAGACAATGAGCAGTTCTTC. This encodes CASSPQIGADNEQFF.

This clonotype was seen many times. V usage is TRBV7-9 and J usage is TRBJ1-2; 8 nucleotides match TRBD1. CDR1 is SEHNR and CDR2 is FQNEAQ in the germline V gene (reference sequence). Unmatched junction bases numbered 5, after V lost 1 base and J lost 4 bases. The CDR3 has 15 residues. The CDR3 sequence is CASSLEDRASYGYTF. CDR3 nucleotide sequence: TGTGCCAGCAGCTTAGAGGACAGGGCATCCTATGGCTACACCTTC.

There are many counts of this clonotype. V usage is TRBV5-1 and J usage is TRBJ1-6; tentative D call: TRBD1 (5 bases). The CDR3 covers 14 residues. V was cut by 1 base and J by 7 bases, with 9 bases left in between. CDR1 and CDR2 (germline): SGHRS, YFSETQ. The CDR3 DNA follows: TGCGCCAGCAGCTTGTCGCAGGGCAATTCACCCCTCCACTTT. Translating gives CASSLSQGNSPLHF. The variable domain in full, with the rest retrieved from reference TRBV5-1 and TRBJ1-6, is KAGVTQTPRYLIKTRGQQVTLSCSPISGHRSVSWYQQTPGQGLQFLFEYFSETQRNKGNFPGRFSGRQFSNSRSEMNVSTLELGDSALYLCASSLSQGNSPLHFGNGTRLTVT.

This clonotype was picked up a small number of times. The chain carries TRBV6-4 and TRBJ1-5; D may be TRBD1 (5 bases). The length of the CDR3 is 12 residues. Germline V gives CDR1 MRHNA, CDR2 SNTAGT. Between the trimmed V and J ends, which lost 8 bases and 5 bases, there was a span of 10 bases. Here the CDR3 reads CASQDTYQPQHF. For the CDR3, the DNA is TGTGCCAGCCAGGACACTTATCAGCCCCAGCATTTT.

At least ten counts were recorded for this clonotype. This chain connects TRBV11-2 to TRBJ2-1, with 9 bases matching TRBD2. V gave up 5 bases and J gave up 0 bases; unmatched junction bases: 5. The CDR3 runs 16 residues. CDR1 and CDR2 from the germline V gene are SGHAT and FQNNGV. The CDR3 DNA is TGTGCCAGCAGCCAGACTAGCGGATTCTCCTACAATGAGCAGTTCTTC. Translation: CASSQTSGFSYNEQFF.

This chain connects TRBV15 to TRBJ1-2; D is uncertain. The CDR3 has 15 residues. Germline V gives CDR1 LNHNV, CDR2 YYDKDF (reference sequence). The V and J ends lost 1 base and 4 bases respectively, with 13 bases between them. For the CDR3, the DNA is TGTGCCACCAGCAGAGGGGCATCCAGAGGCTATGGCTACACCTTC. The encoded protein is CATSRGASRGYGYTF.